The present TCR beta chain was sequenced within a study of shared clonotypes between healthy human individuals. Study findings and constraints: The represented genetic and exposure-history diversity was limited by the small number of donors. Of the naive CD4 clonotypes, around 5% were shared across a few donors.

Note on this clone: Antigen: not known.

All donors were Caucasian adults living in Nashville, Tennessee. Splitting of CD4+ cells produced CD45RA+ naive and CD45RA-negative memory subsets. Generated by immunoSEQ multiplex PCR, the TCRdb table keeps only in-frame clones and is missing some. The sample carries 2 million or so clones, 95% recorded once. Sequenced: naive CD4+ T cells sorted from blood. Documented subset: CD45RA+ positively selected. The receptor's source is a man between 18 and 29 years old in good health.

The CDR3 DNA is TGTGCCAGCAGCGTAGGGGACAGGGGGCAAAAAGGAACCGGGGAGCTGTTTTTT. This codes for CASSVGDRGQKGTGELFF. This chain links TRBV9 with TRBJ2-2; 12 bases map to TRBD1. The germline V gene encodes CDR1 SGDLS and CDR2 YYNGEE. V shed 0 bases, J shed 5 bases, and the junction held 8 bases outside the gene matches. The CDR3 length is 18 residues.